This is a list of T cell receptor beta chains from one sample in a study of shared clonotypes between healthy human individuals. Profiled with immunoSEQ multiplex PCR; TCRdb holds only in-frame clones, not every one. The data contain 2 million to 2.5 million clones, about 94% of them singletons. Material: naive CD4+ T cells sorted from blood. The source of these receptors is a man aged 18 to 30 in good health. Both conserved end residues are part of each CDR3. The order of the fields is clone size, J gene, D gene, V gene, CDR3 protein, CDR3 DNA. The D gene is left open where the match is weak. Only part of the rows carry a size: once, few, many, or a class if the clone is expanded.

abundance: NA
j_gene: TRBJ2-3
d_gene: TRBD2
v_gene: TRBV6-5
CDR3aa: CASSTSGSPPYTQYF
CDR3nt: TGTGCCAGCAGCACTAGCGGTTCGCCCCCCTATACGCAGTATTTT

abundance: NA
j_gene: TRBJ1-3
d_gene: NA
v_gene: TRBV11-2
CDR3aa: CASSTTDAGNTIYF
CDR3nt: TGTGCCAGCAGCACGACAGACGCTGGAAACACCATATATTTT

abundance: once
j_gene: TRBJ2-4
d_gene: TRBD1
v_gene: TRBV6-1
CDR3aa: CASSEAWDSILAKNIQYF
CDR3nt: TGTGCCAGCAGTGAAGCTTGGGACAGCATACTAGCCAAAAACATTCAGTACTTC

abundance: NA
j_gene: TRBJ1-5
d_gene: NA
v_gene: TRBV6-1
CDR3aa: CASSAISVQGGKGQSQPQHF
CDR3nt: TGTGCCAGCAGTGCCATTAGTGTCCAGGGAGGAAAGGGCCAAAGCCAGCCCCAGCATTTT

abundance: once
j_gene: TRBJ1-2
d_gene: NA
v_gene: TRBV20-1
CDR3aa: CSASLGGYTF
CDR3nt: TGCAGTGCGTCTCTGGGCGGCTACACCTTC

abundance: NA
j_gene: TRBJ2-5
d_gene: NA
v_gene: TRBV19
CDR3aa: CASGAGRRGETQYF
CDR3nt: TGTGCCAGCGGGGCGGGGCGGAGGGGTGAGACCCAGTACTTC

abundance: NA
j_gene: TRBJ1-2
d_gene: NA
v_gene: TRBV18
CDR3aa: CASSPLRESNYGYTF
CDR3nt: TGTGCCAGCTCACCACTACGGGAATCTAACTATGGCTACACCTTC

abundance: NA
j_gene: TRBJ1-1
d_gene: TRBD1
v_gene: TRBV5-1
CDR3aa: CASSFRASGTARKNTEAFF
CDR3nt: TGCGCCAGCAGCTTTCGGGCTTCCGGGACAGCGAGGAAGAACACTGAAGCTTTCTTT

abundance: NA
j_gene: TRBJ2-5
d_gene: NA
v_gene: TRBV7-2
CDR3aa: CASSLRTQVPVQETQYF
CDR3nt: TGTGCCAGCAGCTTAAGGACCCAGGTCCCGGTCCAAGAGACCCAGTACTTC

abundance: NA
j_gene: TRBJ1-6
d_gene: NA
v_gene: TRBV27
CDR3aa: CASKTDANNSPLHF
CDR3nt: TGTGCCAGCAAAACAGACGCTAATAATTCACCCCTCCACTTT

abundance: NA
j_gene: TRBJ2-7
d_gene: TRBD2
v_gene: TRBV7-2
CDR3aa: CASSLGGTKKYEQYF
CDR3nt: TGTGCCAGCAGCTTAGGCGGGACTAAGAAATACGAGCAGTACTTC

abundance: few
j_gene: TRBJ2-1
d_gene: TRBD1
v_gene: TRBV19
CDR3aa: CASSPDREVQFF
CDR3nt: TGTGCCAGTAGTCCGGACAGGGAGGTGCAGTTCTTC

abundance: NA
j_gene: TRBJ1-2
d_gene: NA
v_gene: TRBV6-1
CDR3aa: CASSEEVYGKGYTF
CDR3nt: TGTGCCAGCAGTGAAGAAGTTTACGGTAAAGGCTACACCTTC

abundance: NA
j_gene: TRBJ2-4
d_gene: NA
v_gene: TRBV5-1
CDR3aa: CASSNLDLLAKNIQYF
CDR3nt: TGCGCCAGCAGCAACCTAGATCTATTAGCCAAAAACATTCAGTACTTC

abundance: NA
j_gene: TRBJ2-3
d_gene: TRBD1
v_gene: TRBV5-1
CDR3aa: CASSLGKWTGSTDTQYF
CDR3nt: TGCGCCAGCAGCTTGGGAAAGTGGACAGGGAGCACAGATACGCAGTATTTT

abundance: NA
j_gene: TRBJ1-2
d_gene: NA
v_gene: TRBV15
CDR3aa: CATSRDLGWDYGYTF
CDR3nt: TGTGCCACCAGCAGAGATTTGGGATGGGACTATGGCTACACCTTC

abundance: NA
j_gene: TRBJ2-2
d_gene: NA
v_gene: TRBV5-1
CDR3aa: CASSLAVGPPNTGELFF
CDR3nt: TGCGCCAGCAGCTTGGCCGTTGGACCACCGAACACCGGGGAGCTGTTTTTT

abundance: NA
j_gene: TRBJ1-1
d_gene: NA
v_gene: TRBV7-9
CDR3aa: CASSLARGLGTEAFF
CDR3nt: TGTGCCAGCAGCTTAGCGCGGGGGCTTGGGACTGAAGCTTTCTTT

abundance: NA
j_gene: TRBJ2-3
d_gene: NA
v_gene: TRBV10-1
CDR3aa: CASSDGSFTDTQYF
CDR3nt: TGCGCCAGCAGTGACGGGAGTTTCACAGATACGCAGTATTTT

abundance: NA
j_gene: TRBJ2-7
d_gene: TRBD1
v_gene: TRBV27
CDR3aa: CASKPGTGLYEQYF
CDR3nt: TGTGCCAGCAAACCCGGGACAGGGCTCTACGAGCAGTACTTC

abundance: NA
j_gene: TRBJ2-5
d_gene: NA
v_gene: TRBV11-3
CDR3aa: CASSLRGETQYF
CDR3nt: TGTGCCAGCAGCTTAAGAGGGGAGACCCAGTACTTC

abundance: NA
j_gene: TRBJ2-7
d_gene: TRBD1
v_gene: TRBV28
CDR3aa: CASSKPSGGEQYF
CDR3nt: TGTGCCAGCAGCAAACCTTCAGGGGGCGAGCAGTACTTC

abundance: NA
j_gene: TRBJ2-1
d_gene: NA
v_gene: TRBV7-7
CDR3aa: CASSPAQGTRKFF
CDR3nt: TGTGCTAGCAGCCCCGCGCAGGGGACCCGTAAGTTCTTC

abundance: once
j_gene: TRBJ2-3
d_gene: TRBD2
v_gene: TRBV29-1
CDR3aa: CSVVPSGRADTQYF
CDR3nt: TGCAGCGTTGTGCCCAGCGGGAGGGCTGATACGCAGTATTTT

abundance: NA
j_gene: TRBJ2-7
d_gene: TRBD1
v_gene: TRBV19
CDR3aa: CASSPRDRGRNEQYF
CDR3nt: TGTGCCAGTAGTCCTCGGGACAGGGGGCGGAACGAGCAGTACTTC

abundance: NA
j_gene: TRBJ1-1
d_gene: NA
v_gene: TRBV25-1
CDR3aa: CASSELGAGAQNTEAFF
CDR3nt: TGTGCCAGCAGTGAATTGGGTGCGGGGGCTCAGAACACTGAAGCTTTCTTT

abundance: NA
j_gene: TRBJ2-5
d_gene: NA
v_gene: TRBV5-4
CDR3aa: CASSLDWLAETQYF
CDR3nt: TGTGCCAGCAGCTTGGACTGGCTGGCAGAGACCCAGTACTTC

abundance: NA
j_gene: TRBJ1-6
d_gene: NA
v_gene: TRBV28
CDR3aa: CASSLWGVEASPLHF
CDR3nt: TGTGCCAGCAGTTTATGGGGGGTTGAGGCTTCACCCCTCCACTTT

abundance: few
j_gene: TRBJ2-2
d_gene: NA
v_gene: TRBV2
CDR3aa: CASSEASRSGELFF
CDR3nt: TGTGCCAGCAGTGAAGCGTCCAGGTCCGGGGAGCTGTTTTTT

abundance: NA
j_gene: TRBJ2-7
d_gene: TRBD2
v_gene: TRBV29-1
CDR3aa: CSVVLAGDPNYEQYF
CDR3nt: TGCAGCGTTGTGCTAGCGGGAGATCCCAACTACGAGCAGTACTTC

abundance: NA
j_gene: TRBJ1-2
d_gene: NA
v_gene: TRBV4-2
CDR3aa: CASSQGDIEGYGYTF
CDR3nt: TGTGCCAGCAGCCAAGGGGATATCGAGGGGTATGGCTACACCTTC

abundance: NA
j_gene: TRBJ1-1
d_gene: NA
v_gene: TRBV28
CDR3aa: CASSLVNTEAFF
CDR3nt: TGTGCCAGCAGTTTAGTGAACACTGAAGCTTTCTTT

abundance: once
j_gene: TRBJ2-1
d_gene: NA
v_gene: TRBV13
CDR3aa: CASSLTVTYNEQFF
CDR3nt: TGTGCCAGCAGCTTAACAGTAACCTACAATGAGCAGTTCTTC

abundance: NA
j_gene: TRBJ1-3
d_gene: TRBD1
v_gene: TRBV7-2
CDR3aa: CASSLMLAGGGGNTIYF
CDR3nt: TGTGCCAGCAGCTTAATGCTCGCAGGGGGCGGTGGAAACACCATATATTTT

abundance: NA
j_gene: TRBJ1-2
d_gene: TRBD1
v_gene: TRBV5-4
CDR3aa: CASSNRDRENYGYTF
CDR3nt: TGTGCCAGCAGCAACCGGGACAGGGAGAACTATGGCTACACCTTC

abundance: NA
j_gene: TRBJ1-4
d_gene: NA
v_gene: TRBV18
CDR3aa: CASSPIGDEKLFF
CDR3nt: TGTGCCAGCTCACCAATAGGGGATGAAAAACTGTTTTTT

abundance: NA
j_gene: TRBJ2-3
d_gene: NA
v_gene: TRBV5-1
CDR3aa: CASSGDGDFTDTQYF
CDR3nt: TGCGCCAGCAGCGGCGATGGGGACTTCACAGATACGCAGTATTTT

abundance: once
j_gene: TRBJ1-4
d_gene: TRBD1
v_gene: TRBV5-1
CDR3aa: CASSRDRASEKLFF
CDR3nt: TGCGCCAGCAGCCGGGACAGGGCCTCTGAAAAACTGTTTTTT

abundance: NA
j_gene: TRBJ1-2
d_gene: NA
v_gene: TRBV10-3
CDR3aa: CAISEAEAYGYTF
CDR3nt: TGTGCCATCAGTGAGGCCGAGGCTTATGGCTACACCTTC

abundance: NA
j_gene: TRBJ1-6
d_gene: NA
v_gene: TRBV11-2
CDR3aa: CASSLDHRSSRSPLHF
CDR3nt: TGTGCCAGCAGCTTAGACCACAGGTCCTCAAGGTCACCCCTCCACTTT

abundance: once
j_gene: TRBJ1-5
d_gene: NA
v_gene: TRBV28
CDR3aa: CASSTDSGNQPQHF
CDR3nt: TGTGCCAGCAGTACTGATTCAGGGAATCAGCCCCAGCATTTT

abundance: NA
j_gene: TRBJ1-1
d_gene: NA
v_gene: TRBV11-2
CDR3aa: CASSLKRWIGTEAFF
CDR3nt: TGTGCCAGCAGCTTAAAGCGGTGGATCGGCACTGAAGCTTTCTTT

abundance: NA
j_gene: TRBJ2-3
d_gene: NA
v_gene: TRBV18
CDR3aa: CASSPDGVLDTQYF
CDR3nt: TGTGCCAGCTCACCAGATGGGGTATTAGATACGCAGTATTTT

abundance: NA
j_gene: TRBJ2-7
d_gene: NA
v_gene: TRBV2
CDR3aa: CASSRGTYEQYF
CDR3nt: TGTGCCAGCAGCAGGGGAACCTACGAGCAGTACTTC

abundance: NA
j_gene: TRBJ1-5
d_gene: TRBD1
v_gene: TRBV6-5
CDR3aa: CASRGQGSNQPQHF
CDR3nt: TGTGCCAGCAGGGGACAGGGAAGCAATCAGCCCCAGCATTTT

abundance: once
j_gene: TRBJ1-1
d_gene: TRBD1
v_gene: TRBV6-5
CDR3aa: CASSQGQPNTEAFF
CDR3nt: TGTGCCAGCAGCCAGGGACAGCCGAACACTGAAGCTTTCTTT